This TCR beta chain was sequenced during a study of naive and memory T cell subsets. Study findings and constraints: Over 85% of naive TCR sequences appeared only once, unlike memory subsets.

In its sample, this clonotype was seen a few times. Its antigen is currently unknown. This CDR3 contains 15 residues. Per germline, CDR1 LGHNA and CDR2 YNFKEQ. V lost 1 base and J 4 bases, leaving 14 bases between the germline ends. Two oligonucleotides, mixed equimolar, formed the beta constant-region primer covering TRBC1 and TRBC2. Nested alpha and beta constant-region primers with the SP2 primer drove four PCR rounds on ligated cDNA. TCRdb called the UMI-ligation and nested PCR reads again in MiXCR, with one record for every CDR3 protein. Of some 110,000 distinct CDR3 sequences listed, around a third are singletons.

Sequencing was carried out using central memory CD4+ T cells from blood. The origin of this receptor is a human donor in good health. This rearrangement joins TRBV4-2 to TRBJ2-7, with D perhaps matching TRBD1 (5 bases). The CDR3 nucleotides are TGTGCCAGCAGCCAAGCTCAGGGCGTAGGGTACGAGCAGTACTTC. It translates to CASSQAQGVGYEQYF.